These 32 T cell receptor beta chains were sequenced from one sample in a study of CD8+ T cells in alopecia areata. The authors sorted pooled cutaneous lymph node cells using CD4, CD8alpha, NKG2D, NKG2ACE and other markers. Sequencing relied on a cDNA template that was reverse transcribed from extracted RNA. Generated by immunoSEQ multiplex PCR, the TCRdb table keeps only in-frame clones and is missing some. Observed in the sample are about 270,000 clones, none of them singletons. The sample taken for sequencing was CD4+ T cells sorted from a lymph node. Every receptor here comes from a C3H/HeJ mouse with alopecia areata. Mouse MHC haplotype: H2-k.

There are a few counts of this clone. Each gene name is a mouse one. The read halts 4 residues ahead of the CDR3 end, with the missing end drawn from the germline J gene. The chain recombines TRBV19 with TRBJ2-5; 9 bases are shared with TRBD1. CDR1 and CDR2 from the germline V gene are FNHDT and SITEND (reference sequence). The CDR3 loop spans 14 amino acids. The CDR3 loop is CASRPGQGRDTQYF. The CDR3 bases that were read are TGTGCCAGCAGACCGGGACAGGGAAGGGAC.

To note about this clone: Genes and germline are mouse. The read terminates 4 residues before the CDR3 end, so the remaining end is supplied by the germline J gene. This chain uses TRBV31 with TRBJ1-2; no definite D call. The CDR3 is 13 amino acids. The V end lost 0 bases, the J end lost 3 bases, and 8 bases lay between the germline ends. Germline CDR1 GKSSPN, CDR2 SITVG. The CDR3 loop is CAWSLGLDSDYTF. CDR3 DNA, as far as it was read: TGTGCCTGGAGTCTGGGGTTAGACTCC.

Turning to this clone: The gene symbols are mouse symbols. The CDR3 end falls 4 residues outside the read, so it is completed with the germline J gene. The rearrangement uses TRBV13-3 and TRBJ2-7; 9 bases line up with TRBD2. Losses at the gene ends were 3 bases for V and 2 bases for J; bases not matched to a gene: 6. This CDR3 is built from 15 residues. CDR1 and CDR2 (germline): NNHDY, SYVADS. The CDR3 here is CASSVLGGPTYEQYF. CDR3 DNA, as far as it was read: TGTGCCAGCAGTGTACTGGGGGGCCCTACCTAT.

This clone was observed many times. The gene symbols are mouse symbols. The read finishes 4 residues shy of the CDR3 end, and the germline J gene is used to complete it. At the DNA level, this CDR3 is encoded by other sequences in the same sample as well. This chain links TRBV5 with TRBJ2-5; no clear D gene. The CDR3 is 12 residues long. Trimming removed 3 bases at V and 0 bases at J, with 1 base between. Germline CDR1 and CDR2: LGHNA and YNLKQL (reference sequence). The CDR3: CASSQNQDTQYF. The DNA read from the CDR3 is TGTGCCAGCAGCCAGAACCAAGAC.

A remark on this clone: Genes here carry mouse names. The read ends 4 residues shy of where the CDR3 ends; the end is completed using the germline J gene. The rearrangement uses TRBV19 and TRBJ1-1, with TRBD1 identical over 7 bases. Germline V lookup: CDR1 FNHDT, CDR2 SITEND (reference sequence). V was pared by 5 bases and J by 0 bases, with 7 bases of the junction left unmatched. The CDR3 loop spans 15 amino acids. The DNA read from the CDR3 is TGTGCCAGCAGCCTCCGACAGGGCGCAAACACA. Residues: CASSLRQGANT. The CDR3 reads in full as CASSLRQGANTEVFF.

This clone has only a few counts. Gene names denote mouse genes. The read ends 4 residues before the CDR3 terminus; that terminus is restored from the germline J gene. The sample holds other DNA sequences that translate to the same CDR3. The rearrangement links TRBV13-1 to TRBJ2-2, with TRBD2 matching 7 bases. Germline CDR1 NSHNY, CDR2 SYGAGN. CDR3 length: 14 residues. Trimming removed 5 bases from V and 2 bases from J; junction bases left unmatched: 3. CDR3 amino acids: CASRGTANTGQLYF. The sequenced CDR3 bases are TGTGCCAGCAGGGGGACTGCTAACACCGGG.

With respect to this clone: Mouse gene names apply. The read ends 4 residues shy of where the CDR3 ends; the end is completed using the germline J gene. V and J are TRBV13-3 and TRBJ2-7; D remains unclear. The CDR3 runs to 12 residues. Germline loops: CDR1 NNHDY, CDR2 SYVADS. V gave up 3 bases and J gave up 3 bases, with 7 bases separating them. Partial CDR3 DNA: TGTGCCAGCAGTGTACACCACTAT. Its translation is CASSVHHY. The whole CDR3 sequence reads CASSVHHYEQYF.

Worth noting for this clone: Gene names and germline refer to mouse. The read gets to within 4 residues of the CDR3 end, and the germline J gene fills in the rest. The chain recombines TRBV13-1 with TRBJ2-3, with TRBD2 identical over 9 bases. J was trimmed by 0 bases and V by 0 bases; bases with no gene match: 2. Germline V gives CDR1 NSHNY, CDR2 SYGAGN. This CDR3 is built from 16 residues. This CDR3 reads CASSDGLGDSAETLYF. The covered CDR3 bases are TGTGCCAGCAGTGATGGACTGGGGGATAGTGCAGAA.

Worth noting for this clone: Gene names are the mouse ones. The read ends 4 residues shy of where the CDR3 ends; the end is completed using the germline J gene. V and J are TRBV31 and TRBJ1-2; 8 positions match TRBD1. The germline V gene has CDR1 GKSSPN and CDR2 SITVG. V gave up 1 base and J gave up 3 bases; unmatched junction bases: 7. This CDR3 region has 15 residues. CDR3 DNA (partial): TGTGCCTGGAGTCAAGGACAGGGTAGGGACTCC. It codes for CAWSQGQGRDS. The entire CDR3 reads CAWSQGQGRDSDYTF.

Points on this clone: The genes and germline here are from mouse. The read comes to an end 4 residues before the CDR3 does, leaving the germline J gene to fill in the end. V and J are TRBV1 and TRBJ2-1; D unresolved. The ends were cut back, 0 bases at V and 5 bases at J, with 5 bases in the middle. The CDR3 contains 13 residues. CDR1 NSQYPW and CDR2 LRSPGD come from the germline V gene (reference sequence). CDR3 sequence reads: CTCSADPDAEQFF. The part of the CDR3 DNA that was read is TGCACCTGCAGTGCAGATCCAGATGCT.

Turning to this clone: Mouse names are used for the genes. The read comes to an end 4 residues before the CDR3 does, leaving the germline J gene to fill in the end. The gene calls are TRBV1 and TRBJ2-5; D perhaps matches TRBD2 (7 bases). This CDR3 has 15 residues. V gave up 1 base and J gave up 3 bases, with 11 bases separating them. Germline values: CDR1 NSQYPW, CDR2 LRSPGD (reference sequence). The CDR3: CTCSAARGAQDTQYF. The covered CDR3 bases are TGCACCTGCAGTGCAGCTCGGGGGGCTCAAGAC. The whole variable domain, remainder taken from reference TRBV1 and TRBJ2-5, is VTLLEQNPRWRLVPRGQAVNLRCILKNSQYPWMSWYQQDLQKQLQWLFTLRSPGDKEVKSLPGADYLATRVTDTELRLQVANMSQGRTLYCTCSAARGAQDTQYFGPGTRLLVL.

About this clone itself: Germline and genes here are mouse. Other DNA sequences in this sample translate to the same CDR3. CDR3 amino acids: CASSRDSTEVFF. The DNA read from the CDR3 is TGTGCCAGCAGTAGGGACAGCACA. V is TRBV19 and J is TRBJ1-1, with 7 positions matching TRBD1. The CDR3 end lies 4 residues beyond the end of the read and is filled in from the germline J gene. After removal of 3 bases from V and 4 bases from J, the junction contained 0 bases not matched to a gene. The CDR3 is made up of 12 amino acids. Germline values: CDR1 FNHDT, CDR2 SITEND (reference sequence).

Comments on this clone: The listed genes are named as in mouse. The CDR3 goes on 4 residues after the read ends, and that part is filled in from the germline J gene. The chain is built from TRBV17 and TRBJ2-1; 8 bases agree with TRBD2. Germline V gene sequence: CDR1 MNHDT, CDR2 YYDKIL. The CDR3 consists of 13 residues. The covered CDR3 bases are TGTGCTAGCAGTAGACCTGGGGGGGCT. This sequence encodes CASSRPGGA. The entire CDR3 is CASSRPGGAEQFF.

On this clone itself: Gene names and germline refer to mouse. From the germline J gene comes the end of the CDR3, since the read stops 4 residues before it. The J gene is TRBJ2-7, the V gene TRBV5, with D perhaps matching TRBD1 (6 bases). Germline V gene lookup returns CDR1 LGHNA and CDR2 YNLKQL (reference sequence). Trimming left V 4 bases short and J 0 bases short, with 10 bases between. The CDR3 contains 14 residues. The CDR3 bases that were read are TGTGCCAGCAGCCGGACAGCTAGCTCCTAT. It yields the protein CASSRTASSY. The whole CDR3 sequence is CASSRTASSYEQYF.

On this clone itself: This could be a read error, since a much larger clone is one nucleotide away. Genes here carry mouse names. Coverage ceases 4 residues before the CDR3 finishes, and the germline J gene fills in the end. Other DNA sequences in the sample encode the same CDR3. The rearrangement joins TRBV12-1 to TRBJ1-2; possibly TRBD1 for D (6 bases). The CDR3 consists of 14 residues. V lost 0 bases to trimming and J lost 2 bases, with 9 bases between them. Germline V gene lookup returns CDR1 SGHSN and CDR2 HYEKVE. The CDR3 loop is CASSLPGANSDYTF. CDR3 bases read: TGTGCCAGCTCTCTCCCAGGGGCGAACTCC.

In the case of this clone: Genes here carry mouse names. The CDR3 end falls 4 residues outside the read, so it is completed with the germline J gene. This chain connects TRBV1 to TRBJ2-5; TRBD1 matches at 10 bases. This CDR3 comprises 16 residues. From germline, CDR1 is NSQYPW and CDR2 LRSPGD (reference sequence). CDR3 region: CTCSAERDRGEDTQYF. The covered CDR3 bases are TGCACCTGCAGTGCAGAACGGGACAGGGGTGAAGAC.

This clone was seen more than once but under ten times. The genes are named according to mouse. With the read ending 4 residues before the CDR3 end, the germline J gene is used to fill in that end. The rearrangement joins TRBV13-3 to TRBJ2-1; D possibly corresponds to TRBD1 (5 bases). Looked up from germline, CDR1 is NNHDY and CDR2 is SYVADS. This CDR3 is 14 amino acids long. With 3 bases removed from V and 0 bases from J, the gap between germline ends came to 7 bases. The part of the CDR3 DNA that was read is TGTGCCAGCAGTGTGGACAATAACTATGCT. The encoded protein is CASSVDNNYA. The complete CDR3 sequence is CASSVDNNYAEQFF.

Concerning this clone: The listed genes are named as in mouse. The read stops 4 residues short of the end of the CDR3; the missing end is completed from the germline J gene. V and J are TRBV13-2 and TRBJ2-3, with TRBD2 matching over 9 bases. Germline V lookup: CDR1 NNHNN, CDR2 SYGAGS (reference sequence). V shed 10 bases, J shed 0 bases, and the junction held 3 bases outside the gene matches. This CDR3 comprises 13 residues. The sequenced part of the CDR3 DNA is TGTGCCGTCGACTGGGGGAGTGCAGAA. Protein product: CAVDWGSAE. The CDR3 in full is CAVDWGSAETLYF.

As concerns this clone: Gene names refer to mouse genes. Read sequence stops 4 residues before the CDR3 end, and the germline J gene provides the missing end. V usage is TRBV5 and J usage is TRBJ2-7; TRBD2 aligns across 10 bases. The V and J ends lost 1 base and 1 base, in that order; junction bases with no gene match: 4. Germline V gene data show CDR1 as LGHNA and CDR2 as YNLKQL (reference sequence). The CDR3 length is 16 residues. The CDR3 here is CASSQAPDWGSYEQYF. Partial CDR3 DNA: TGTGCCAGCAGCCAAGCCCCGGACTGGGGGTCCTAT.

This clone has only a few counts. Here the gene names and germline are mouse. The missing CDR3 end, 4 residues past where the read stops, is filled in from the germline J gene. This chain connects TRBV31 to TRBJ2-1; 10 bases map to TRBD1. Losses at the gene ends were 2 bases for V and 2 bases for J; bases not matched to a gene: 3. There are 15 residues in the CDR3. Per germline, CDR1 GKSSPN and CDR2 SITVG. The DNA read from the CDR3 is TGTGCCTGGAGTATGGACAGGGGGGACTATGCT. This translates into CAWSMDRGDYA. The CDR3, in full, reads CAWSMDRGDYAEQFF.

This clone was counted a few times. The gene symbols are mouse symbols. The read is 4 residues too short to cover the CDR3 end, so that end is filled in from the germline J gene. The J gene is TRBJ2-1, the V gene TRBV19; the D gene is possibly TRBD2 (6 bases). Germline CDR1 reads FNHDT; CDR2 reads SITEND (reference sequence). Trimming took 2 bases from V and 5 from J, leaving 8 bases between them. The CDR3 totals 13 residues. This chain's CDR3 is CASSIGGNAEQFF. CDR3 DNA (partial): TGTGCCAGCAGTATTGGGGGTAATGCT.

With regard to this clone: Gene names follow the mouse nomenclature. The sequenced fragment ends 4 residues before the CDR3 boundary, so the rest is inferred from the germline J gene. The genes are TRBV13-3 and TRBJ2-2, with 8 nucleotides matching TRBD1. Trimming removed 5 bases from V and 3 bases from J; junction bases left unmatched: 3. There are 14 residues in the CDR3. Germline V gene data show CDR1 as NNHDY and CDR2 as SYVADS. CDR3 DNA (partial): TGTGCCAGCAGGGCAGGGGGCGACACCGGG. Encoded protein: CASRAGGDTG. The CDR3 reads in full as CASRAGGDTGQLYF.

Points on this clone: Gene names refer to mouse genes. Coverage ceases 4 residues before the CDR3 finishes, and the germline J gene fills in the end. The same CDR3 is also encoded by other DNA sequences in this sample. V is TRBV1 and J is TRBJ2-7; D might be TRBD1 (6 bases). Germline CDR1 reads NSQYPW; CDR2 reads LRSPGD (reference sequence). With 3 bases removed from V and 0 bases from J, the gap between germline ends came to 9 bases. The CDR3 covers 14 residues. The DNA read from the CDR3 is TGCACCTGCAGTGCGAGGGGGAGCTCCTAT. Protein: CTCSARGSSY. Given in full, the CDR3 is CTCSARGSSYEQYF.

In its sample, this clone was seen a few times. Genes here carry mouse names. Sequencing ends 4 residues short of the CDR3 end; the germline J gene provides the rest. This chain joins TRBV5 and TRBJ2-1; the D is unclear. Trimming cost V 4 bases and J 0 bases, with 10 bases left between them. The CDR3 covers 15 residues. Germline loops: CDR1 LGHNA, CDR2 YNLKQL (reference sequence). The CDR3 sequence is CASSPDTGNYAEQFF. CDR3 DNA, as far as it was read: TGTGCCAGCAGCCCCGACACGGGTAACTATGCT.

Remarks on this clone: Mouse gene names and germline throughout. The CDR3 extends 4 residues past the end of the read, so its final part is completed from the germline J gene. The chain links TRBV31 to TRBJ1-2; the D gene is possibly TRBD1 (6 bases). V was clipped by 1 base and J by 0 bases, with 12 bases between them. Germline CDR1 is GKSSPN and CDR2 is SITVG. This CDR3 has 15 residues. Partial CDR3 DNA: TGTGCCTGGAGTCCACCGGGACAAACAAACTCC. The encoded protein is CAWSPPGQTNS. The complete CDR3 reads CAWSPPGQTNSDYTF. The entire variable domain, with the rest obtained from reference TRBV31 and TRBJ1-2, is as follows: AQTIHQWPVAEIKAVGSPLSLGCTIKGKSSPNLYWYWQATGGTLQQLFYSITVGQVESVVQLNLSASRPKDDQFILSTEKLLLSHSGFYLCAWSPPGQTNSDYTFGSGTRLLVI.

This clone turned up a few times. Genes and germline come from the mouse. Read sequence stops 4 residues before the CDR3 end, and the germline J gene provides the missing end. V is TRBV13-2 and J is TRBJ1-1; 7 bases map to TRBD1. The CDR3 is 14 residues long. CDR1 and CDR2 (germline): NNHNN, SYGAGS (reference sequence). The V segment lost 2 bases and the J segment 3 bases; nucleotides outside the gene matches: 4. The DNA read from the CDR3 is TGTGCCAGCGGTGAAGCCAGGGGGTACACA. Translation gives CASGEARGYT. The entire CDR3 protein reads CASGEARGYTEVFF.

About this clone itself: Genes and germline are mouse. The CDR3 extends 4 residues past the end of the read, so its final part is completed from the germline J gene. The chain is built from TRBV31 and TRBJ2-1; 10 bases are a match to TRBD1. The ends lost 3 bases at V and 5 bases at J; junction bases unmatched: 4. Germline V lookup: CDR1 GKSSPN, CDR2 SITVG. This CDR3 is 14 amino acids long. The CDR3 loop is CAWRTGTGDAEQFF. The part of the CDR3 DNA that was read is TGTGCCTGGAGGACCGGGACAGGGGATGCT.

This clone was seen only a few times. Gene names and germline match the mouse. The read comes to an end 4 residues before the CDR3 does, leaving the germline J gene to fill in the end. This chain connects TRBV1 to TRBJ2-1; TRBD1 agrees at 12 bases. The CDR3 covers 14 residues. From germline, CDR1 is NSQYPW and CDR2 LRSPGD (reference sequence). Trimming removed 4 bases from V and 6 bases from J; junction bases left unmatched: 1. The CDR3 DNA, read in part, is TGCACCTGCAGTGGGGACAGGGGGCGTGCT. Translating gives CTCSGDRGRA. The whole CDR3 sequence is CTCSGDRGRAEQFF.

Of note for this clone: Gene names are mouse gene names. Partial CDR3 DNA: TGTGCCAGCGGTGATGCTGCGGAGATATGGGCAAACTCC. Protein: CASGDAAEIWANS. The full CDR3 is CASGDAAEIWANSDYTF. The rearrangement joins TRBV13-2 to TRBJ1-2; D is uncertain. The read terminates 4 residues ahead of where the CDR3 ends, so the germline J gene completes it. The V gene lost 0 bases and the J gene lost 0 bases, with 15 bases spanning the gap. This CDR3 has 17 amino acids. Germline lookup yields CDR1 NNHNN and CDR2 SYGAGS (reference sequence).

This clone was counted only a few times. Genes and germline come from the mouse. The read ends 4 residues early relative to the CDR3; the germline J gene fills the gap. The chain recombines TRBV5 with TRBJ2-7; no clear D gene. V was clipped by 4 bases and J by 0 bases, with 10 bases between them. The CDR3 runs 14 residues. The germline V gene has CDR1 LGHNA and CDR2 YNLKQL (reference sequence). Incomplete CDR3 DNA: TGTGCCAGCAGCCTACAGAAATTCTCCTAT. It encodes CASSLQKFSY. The CDR3, in full, reads CASSLQKFSYEQYF.

About this clone: Gene names follow the mouse nomenclature. Sequencing ends 4 residues short of the CDR3 end; the germline J gene provides the rest. J is TRBJ2-4 and V is TRBV1; a possible D gene is TRBD1 (6 bases). The CDR3 is made up of 16 amino acids. The V gene's germline CDR1 is NSQYPW and CDR2 LRSPGD (reference sequence). Trimming shortened V by 3 bases and J by 0 bases, and 13 bases separated the two germline ends. The part of the CDR3 DNA that was read is TGCACCTGCAGTGCTCTCGGACAGATTAGTCAAAAC. It is translated as CTCSALGQISQN. The entire CDR3 sequence reads CTCSALGQISQNTLYF.

A note on this clone: Mouse names are used for the genes. Read coverage stops 4 residues before the CDR3 terminus; the germline J gene supplies the remainder. The J gene is TRBJ2-3, the V gene TRBV19; 9 bases match TRBD1. Germline values: CDR1 FNHDT, CDR2 SITEND (reference sequence). The length of the CDR3 is 14 residues. The CDR3 DNA, read in part, is TGTGCCAGCAGTGCCGGGACAGGGTTAGAA. Translating it yields CASSAGTGLE. The entire CDR3 is CASSAGTGLETLYF.